This TCR beta chain appears in the sequencing data of a study of blood T cell repertoires in COVID-19. The overall study: The samples span acute and convalescent COVID-19 from the United States, Italy and Spain.

CDR3 length equals 14 residues. The germline gives CDR1 MRHNA, CDR2 SNTAGT. Trimming removed 6 bases from V and 8 bases from J; junction bases left unmatched: 8. Original analysis: Amplification with reference gene primers provided the estimates of nucleated cell counts. The data were produced by immunoSEQ multiplex PCR, yet TCRdb's version contains in-frame clones alone and is incomplete. V and J calls and clone size are copied from that table; D and trimming were computed from the DNA. The table lists around 300,000 clones, 75% to 95% of them singletons. Sequencing was performed on peripheral blood. This sequence joins TRBV6-4 and TRBJ1-2; TRBD1 agrees at 11 bases. This receptor was identified in a woman aged 30 to 39 with COVID-19, enrolled during active disease. CDR3 loop: CASRGGQGARGYTF. CDR3 coding DNA: TGTGCCAGCAGGGGTGGACAGGGGGCGCGCGGCTACACCTTC.